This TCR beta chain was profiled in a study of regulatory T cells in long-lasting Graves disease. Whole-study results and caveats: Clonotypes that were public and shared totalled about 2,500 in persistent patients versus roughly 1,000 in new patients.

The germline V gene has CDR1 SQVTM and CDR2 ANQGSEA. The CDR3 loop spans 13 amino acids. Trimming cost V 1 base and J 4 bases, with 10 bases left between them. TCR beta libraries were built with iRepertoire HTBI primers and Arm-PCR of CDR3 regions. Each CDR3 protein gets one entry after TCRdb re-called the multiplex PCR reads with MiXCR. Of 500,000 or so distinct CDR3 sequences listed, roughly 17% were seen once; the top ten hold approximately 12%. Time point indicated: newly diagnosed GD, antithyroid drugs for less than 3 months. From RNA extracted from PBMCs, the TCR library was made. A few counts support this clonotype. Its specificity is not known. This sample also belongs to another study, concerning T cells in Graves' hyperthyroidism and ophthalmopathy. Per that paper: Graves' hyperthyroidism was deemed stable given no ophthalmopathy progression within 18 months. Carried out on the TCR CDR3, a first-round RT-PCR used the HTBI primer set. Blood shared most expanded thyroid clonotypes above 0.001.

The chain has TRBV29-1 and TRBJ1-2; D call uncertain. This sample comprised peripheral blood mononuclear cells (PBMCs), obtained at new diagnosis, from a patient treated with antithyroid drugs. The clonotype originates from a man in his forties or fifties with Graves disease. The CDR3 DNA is TGCAGCGTTGAAGCAGGCACTTCCTATGGCTACACCTTC. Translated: CSVEAGTSYGYTF. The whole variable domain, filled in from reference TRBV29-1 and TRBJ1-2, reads SAVISQKPSRDICQRGTSLTIQCQVDSQVTMMFWYRQQPGQSLTLIATANQGSEATYESGFVIDKFPISRPNLTFSTLTVSNMSPEDSSIYLCSVEAGTSYGYTFGSGTRLTVV.